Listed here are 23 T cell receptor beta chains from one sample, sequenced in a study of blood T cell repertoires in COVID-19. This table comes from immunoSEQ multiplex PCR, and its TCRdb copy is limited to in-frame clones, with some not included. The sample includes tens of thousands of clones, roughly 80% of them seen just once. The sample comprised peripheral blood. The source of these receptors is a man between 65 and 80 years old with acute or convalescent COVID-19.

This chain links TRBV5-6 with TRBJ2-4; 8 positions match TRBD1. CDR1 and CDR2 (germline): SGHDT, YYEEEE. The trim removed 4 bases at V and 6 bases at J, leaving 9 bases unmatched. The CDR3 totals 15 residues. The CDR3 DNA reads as TGTGCCAGCAGCCAGGGAGCCAGGGGGCTAAACATTCAGTACTTC. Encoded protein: CASSQGARGLNIQYF.

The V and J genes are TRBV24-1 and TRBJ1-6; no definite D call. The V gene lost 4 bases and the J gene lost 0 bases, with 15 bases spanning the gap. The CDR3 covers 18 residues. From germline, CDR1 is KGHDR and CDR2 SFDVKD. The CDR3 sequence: CATSESDGSSSYNSPLHF. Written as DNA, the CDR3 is TGTGCCACCAGTGAATCAGACGGGTCTAGCTCCTATAATTCACCCCTCCACTTT.

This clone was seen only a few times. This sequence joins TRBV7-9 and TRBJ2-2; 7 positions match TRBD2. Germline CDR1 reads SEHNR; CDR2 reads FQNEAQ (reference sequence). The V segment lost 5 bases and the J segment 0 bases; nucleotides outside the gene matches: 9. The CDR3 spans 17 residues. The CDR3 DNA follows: TGTGCCAGCAGCGCACCGGTGGGGGGGACGAACACCGGGGAGCTGTTTTTT. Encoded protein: CASSAPVGGTNTGELFF.

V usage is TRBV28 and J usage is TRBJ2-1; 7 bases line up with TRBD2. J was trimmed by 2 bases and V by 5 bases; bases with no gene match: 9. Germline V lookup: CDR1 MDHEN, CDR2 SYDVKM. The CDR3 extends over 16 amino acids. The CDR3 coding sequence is TGTGCCAGCAGTCCCCTTTGGGAGGGGCCCTACAATGAGCAGTTCTTC. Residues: CASSPLWEGPYNEQFF. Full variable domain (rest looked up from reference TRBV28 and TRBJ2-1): DVKVTQSSRYLVKRTGEKVFLECVQDMDHENMFWYRQDPGLGLRLIYFSYDVKMKEKGDIPEGYSVSREKKERFSLILESASTNQTSMYLCASSPLWEGPYNEQFFGPGTRLTVL.

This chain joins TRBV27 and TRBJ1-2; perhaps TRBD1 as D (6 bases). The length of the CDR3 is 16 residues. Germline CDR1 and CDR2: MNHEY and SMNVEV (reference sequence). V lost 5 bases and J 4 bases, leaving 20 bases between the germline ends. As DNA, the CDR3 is TGTGCCAGCAGTAACCACAACAGGGCAGGGAGCTATGGCTACACCTTC. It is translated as CASSNHNRAGSYGYTF.

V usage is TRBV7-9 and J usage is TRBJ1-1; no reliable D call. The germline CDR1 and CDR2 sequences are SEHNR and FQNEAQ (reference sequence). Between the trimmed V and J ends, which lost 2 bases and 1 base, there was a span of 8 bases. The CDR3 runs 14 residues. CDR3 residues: CASSLSTGNTEAFF. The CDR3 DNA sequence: TGTGCCAGCAGCTTATCCACCGGGAACACTGAAGCTTTCTTT.

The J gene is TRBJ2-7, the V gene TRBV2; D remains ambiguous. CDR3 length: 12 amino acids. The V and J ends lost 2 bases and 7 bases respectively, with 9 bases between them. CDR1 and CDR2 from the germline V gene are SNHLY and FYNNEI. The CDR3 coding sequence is TGTGCCAGCAGTGAATGGAAAGCGGAGCAGTACGTC. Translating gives CASSEWKAEQYV.

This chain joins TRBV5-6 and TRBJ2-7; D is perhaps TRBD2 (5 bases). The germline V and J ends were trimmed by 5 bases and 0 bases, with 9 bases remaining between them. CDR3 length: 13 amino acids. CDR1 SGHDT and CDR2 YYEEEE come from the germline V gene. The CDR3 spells CASRGASSYEQYF. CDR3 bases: TGTGCCAGCAGGGGAGCCAGCTCCTACGAGCAGTACTTC.

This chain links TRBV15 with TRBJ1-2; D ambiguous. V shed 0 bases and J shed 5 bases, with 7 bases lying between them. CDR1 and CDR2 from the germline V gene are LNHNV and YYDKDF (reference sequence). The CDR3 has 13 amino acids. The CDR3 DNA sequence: TGTGCCACCAGCAGAGATCTCCCTTATGGCTACACCTTC. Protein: CATSRDLPYGYTF.

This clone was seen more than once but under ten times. CDR3 sequence: CASEKRDRDFSGYTF. Here the CDR3 DNA reads TGTGCCAGCGAAAAAAGGGACAGGGATTTCTCTGGCTACACCTTC. The V call is TRBV6-5, the J call TRBJ1-2; 9 nucleotides align to TRBD1. Trimming removed 8 bases from V and 7 bases from J; junction bases left unmatched: 14. The CDR3 has 15 residues. CDR1 is MNHEY and CDR2 is SVGAGI in the germline V gene.

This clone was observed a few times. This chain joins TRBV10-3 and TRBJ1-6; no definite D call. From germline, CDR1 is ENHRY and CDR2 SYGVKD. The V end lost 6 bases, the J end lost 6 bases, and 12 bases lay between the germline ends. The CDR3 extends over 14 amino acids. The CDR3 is CAIRQDSVNSPLHF. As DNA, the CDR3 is TGTGCCATCAGGCAGGACTCCGTTAATTCACCCCTCCACTTT.

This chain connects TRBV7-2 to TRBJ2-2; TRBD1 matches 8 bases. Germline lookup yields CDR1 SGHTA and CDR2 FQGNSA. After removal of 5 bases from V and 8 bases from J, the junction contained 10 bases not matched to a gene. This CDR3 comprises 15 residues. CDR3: CASSPDRVEGGELFF. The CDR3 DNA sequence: TGTGCCAGCAGCCCGGACAGGGTGGAGGGTGGGGAGCTGTTTTTT.

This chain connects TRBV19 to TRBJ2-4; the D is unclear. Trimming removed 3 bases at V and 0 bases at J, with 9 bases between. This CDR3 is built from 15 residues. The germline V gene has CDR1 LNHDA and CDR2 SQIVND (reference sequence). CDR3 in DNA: TGTGCCAGTAGTATGAACAGCTTAGCCAAAAACATTCAGTACTTC. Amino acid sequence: CASSMNSLAKNIQYF.

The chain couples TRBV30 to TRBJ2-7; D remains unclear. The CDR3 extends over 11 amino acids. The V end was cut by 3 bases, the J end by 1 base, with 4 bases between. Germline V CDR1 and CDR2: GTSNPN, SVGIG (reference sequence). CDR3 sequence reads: CAWRRSYEQYF. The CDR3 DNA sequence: TGTGCCTGGAGGCGTTCCTACGAGCAGTACTTC.

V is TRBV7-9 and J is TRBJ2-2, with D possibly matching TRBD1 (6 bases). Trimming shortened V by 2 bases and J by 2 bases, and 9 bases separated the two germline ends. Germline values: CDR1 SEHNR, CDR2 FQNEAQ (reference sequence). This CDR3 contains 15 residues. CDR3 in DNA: TGTGCCAGCAGCTTATTACAGGGAAACACCGGGGAGCTGTTTTTT. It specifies CASSLLQGNTGELFF.

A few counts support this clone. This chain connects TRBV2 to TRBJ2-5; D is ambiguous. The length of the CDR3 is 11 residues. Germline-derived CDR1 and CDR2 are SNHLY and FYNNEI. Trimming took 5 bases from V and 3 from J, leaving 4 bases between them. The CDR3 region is CASSSEETQYF. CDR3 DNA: TGTGCCAGCAGTTCAGAAGAGACCCAGTACTTC. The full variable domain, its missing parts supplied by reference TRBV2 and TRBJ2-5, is EPEVTQTPSHQVTQMGQEVILRCVPISNHLYFYWYRQILGQKVEFLVSFYNNEISEKSEIFDDQFSVERPDGSNFTLKIRSTKLEDSAMYFCASSSEETQYFGPGTRLLVL.

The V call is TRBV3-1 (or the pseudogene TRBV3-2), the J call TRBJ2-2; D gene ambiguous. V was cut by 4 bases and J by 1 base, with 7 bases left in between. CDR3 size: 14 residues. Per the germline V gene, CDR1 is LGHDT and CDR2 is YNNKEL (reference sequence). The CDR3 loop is CASSLLLNTGELFF. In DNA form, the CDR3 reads TGTGCCAGCAGCCTACTGTTGAACACCGGGGAGCTGTTTTTT.

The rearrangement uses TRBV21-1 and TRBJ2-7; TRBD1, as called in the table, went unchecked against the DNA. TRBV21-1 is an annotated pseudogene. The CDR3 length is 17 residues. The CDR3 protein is CASSTEQGHLSSYEQYF. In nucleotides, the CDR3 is TGTGCCAGCAGCACGGAACAAGGACATCTGAGCTCCTACGAGCAGTACTTC.

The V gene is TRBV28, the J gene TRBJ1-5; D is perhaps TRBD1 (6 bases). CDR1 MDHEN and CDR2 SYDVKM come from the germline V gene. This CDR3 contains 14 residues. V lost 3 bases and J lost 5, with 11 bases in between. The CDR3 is CASSFPDRYQPQHF. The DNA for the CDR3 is TGTGCCAGCAGTTTTCCGGACAGATATCAGCCCCAGCATTTT.

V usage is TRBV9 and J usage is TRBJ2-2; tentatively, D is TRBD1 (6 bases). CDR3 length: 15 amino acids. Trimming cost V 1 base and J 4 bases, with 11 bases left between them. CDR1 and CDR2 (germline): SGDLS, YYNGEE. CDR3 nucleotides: TGTGCCAGCAGCGTACAGGGGATTGGCACCGGGGAGCTGTTTTTT. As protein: CASSVQGIGTGELFF.

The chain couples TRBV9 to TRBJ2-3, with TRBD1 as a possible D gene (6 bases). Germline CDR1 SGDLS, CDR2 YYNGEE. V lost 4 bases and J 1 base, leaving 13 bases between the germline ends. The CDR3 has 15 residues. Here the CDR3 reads CASSPKGHRTDTQYF. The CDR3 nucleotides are TGTGCCAGCAGCCCCAAGGGACACCGCACAGATACGCAGTATTTT.

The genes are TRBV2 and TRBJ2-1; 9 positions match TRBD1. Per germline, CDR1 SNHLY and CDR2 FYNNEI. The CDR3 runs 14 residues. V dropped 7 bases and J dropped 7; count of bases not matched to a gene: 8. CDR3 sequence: CASTLEGTGNEQFF. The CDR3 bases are TGTGCCAGCACTCTTGAGGGGACAGGGAATGAGCAGTTCTTC.

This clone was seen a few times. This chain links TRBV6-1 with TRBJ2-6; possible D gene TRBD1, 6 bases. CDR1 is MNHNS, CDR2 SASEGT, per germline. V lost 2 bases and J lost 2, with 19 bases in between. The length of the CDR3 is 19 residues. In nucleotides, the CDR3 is TGTGCCAGCAGTGAATATGGCAGGGGACGGTTCGCTGGGGCCAACGTCCTGACTTTC. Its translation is CASSEYGRGRFAGANVLTF.